The present T cell receptor (beta chain) was sequenced within a study of beta chain features in type 1 diabetes. Expressed TCRB transcripts got sequenced, as all isolated RNA was reverse transcribed. Assay used: immunoSEQ multiplex PCR; TCRdb lists only in-frame clones, some missing. The sample records 200,000 to 300,000 clones, roughly 30% being singletons. There are 14 residues in the CDR3. CDR1 is SGHKS, CDR2 YYEKEE, per germline (reference sequence). V was cut by 4 bases and J by 9 bases, with 17 bases left in between. Study conclusions and caveats: A pattern of fewer insertions and more deletions at VDJ junctions was seen in type 1 diabetes patients.

This clone came up a few times. The antigen is not known. This chain joins TRBV5-5 and TRBJ2-1; possible D gene TRBD2, 5 bases. Sequenced: central memory CD4+ T cells from blood. This clonotype was obtained from a man aged 30-40 years in good health. DNA of the CDR3: TGTGCCAGCAGCCGGAGGACCCTGTTCGGTGAGCAGTTCTTC. Translation: CASSRRTLFGEQFF.